The clone carrying this T cell receptor (beta chain) came up a few times. The data are from a study of T-cell memory formation after mild COVID-19. TCRdb redid the calling of the 5' RACE reads with MiXCR, one entry per CDR3 protein. The table includes roughly 400,000 distinct CDR3 sequences, approximately 24% detected once. V shed 3 bases and J shed 5 bases, with 15 bases lying between them. The CDR3 runs 15 residues. Germline V CDR1 and CDR2: KGHDR, SFDVKD. The chain has TRBV24-1 and TRBJ2-5, with a weak D call TRBD2 (6 bases). The receptor was isolated from an adult woman who had mild COVID-19 (a few samples of this study predate the infection). Cell type and time point are not known. The sample taken for sequencing was PBMCs or a T cell subset sorted from them (not recorded which). In DNA form, the CDR3 reads TGTGCCACCAGTGATCCCCCGCCGGGGGAGGAGACCCAGTACTTC. Protein product: CATSDPPPGEETQYF.